Shown below are 9 T cell receptor beta chains from a single sample sequenced in a study of blood T cell repertoires in COVID-19. Assay: immunoSEQ multiplex PCR; the TCRdb copy retains only in-frame clones and omits some. The sample records approximately 100,000 clones, 84% being singletons. The sample was peripheral blood. All receptors come from a man aged 55 to 69 with acute or convalescent COVID-19.

A note on this clone: Distinct nucleotide sequences in the sample also encode this CDR3. The chain joins TRBV2 to TRBJ2-3; the D gene is possibly TRBD2 (5 bases). Germline V gives CDR1 SNHLY, CDR2 FYNNEI. With 6 bases removed from V and 1 base from J, the gap between germline ends came to 11 bases. CDR3 length: 14 amino acids. The DNA of the CDR3 is TGTGCCAGCAGGCCGAGGGCGCGCACAGATACGCAGTATTTT. Its translation: CASRPRARTDTQYF.

The chain couples TRBV19 to TRBJ1-1, with TRBD1 matching over 7 bases. Germline V lookup: CDR1 LNHDA, CDR2 SQIVND (reference sequence). The V and J ends lost 4 bases and 5 bases, in that order; junction bases with no gene match: 13. The length of the CDR3 is 16 residues. The CDR3 nucleotides read TGTGCCAGTAGTACCGGACAGGACAAAGCATGGACTGAAGCTTTCTTT. Translation gives CASSTGQDKAWTEAFF.

This clone has only one observation. The rearrangement links TRBV18 to TRBJ2-1; TRBD2 agrees at 15 bases. With V trimmed by 4 bases and J by 8 bases, 3 bases remained unmatched. This CDR3 has 15 residues. Germline CDR1 KGHSH, CDR2 LQKENI. The CDR3 DNA follows: TGTGCCAGCTCACGGACTAGCGGGAGGGCCGATGAGCAGTTCTTC. This gives the protein CASSRTSGRADEQFF.

The chain joins TRBV27 to TRBJ1-3; TRBD1 might be the D (5 bases). The ends were cut back, 5 bases at V and 0 bases at J, with 11 bases in the middle. Germline V gives CDR1 MNHEY, CDR2 SMNVEV (reference sequence). This CDR3 spans 15 amino acids. In DNA form, the CDR3 reads TGTGCCAGCAGTGTGACAGCGAGCTCTGGAAACACCATATATTTT. Amino acid sequence: CASSVTASSGNTIYF.

The chain joins TRBV19 to TRBJ1-5, with a tentative D call TRBD1 (6 bases). This CDR3 region has 13 residues. Germline CDR1 is LNHDA and CDR2 is SQIVND (reference sequence). The V end was cut by 5 bases, the J end by 4 bases, with 9 bases between. Here the CDR3 reads CASSVQGNQPQHF. As DNA, the CDR3 is TGTGCCAGTAGTGTTCAGGGGAATCAGCCCCAGCATTTT.

The chain combines TRBV11-3 with TRBJ2-2; 9 bases align to TRBD1. V shed 1 base and J 4 bases; nucleotides not matched to a gene: 4. Germline V CDR1 and CDR2: SGHNT, YENEEA. CDR3 length: 16 residues. The CDR3 sequence: CASSLGQGGRTGELFF. The DNA of the CDR3 is TGTGCCAGCAGCTTAGGACAGGGGGGTCGCACCGGGGAGCTGTTTTTT. The full variable domain, completed using reference TRBV11-3 and TRBJ2-2, is EAGVVQSPRYKIIEKKQPVAFWCNPISGHNTLYWYLQNLGQGPELLIRYENEEAVDDSQLPKDRFSAERLKGVDSTLKIQPAELGDSAVYLCASSLGQGGRTGELFFGEGSRLTVL.

DNA for the CDR3: TGTGCCAGCAGCTTAAGTCAACAGAACACTGAAGCTTTCTTT. As protein: CASSLSQQNTEAFF. The V gene is TRBV7-9, the J gene TRBJ1-1; no clear D. Germline lookup yields CDR1 SEHNR and CDR2 FQNEAQ (reference sequence). The CDR3 covers 14 residues. V was cut by 2 bases and J by 1 base, with 8 bases left in between.

This sequence joins TRBV28 and TRBJ2-3, with TRBD2 identical over 8 bases. V was clipped by 6 bases and J by 6 bases; unmatched bases: 14. Germline CDR1 is MDHEN and CDR2 is SYDVKM. CDR3 length: 16 amino acids. DNA for the CDR3: TGTGCCAGCAGCACCGGGGGGGTTCGTCCTTGGGATACGCAGTATTTT. Translating gives CASSTGGVRPWDTQYF.

Only one count was recorded for this clone. The chain employs TRBV4-3 and TRBJ1-5; D uncertain. The ends were cut back, 0 bases at V and 5 bases at J, with 5 bases in the middle. The CDR3 has 13 amino acids. Germline values: CDR1 LGHNA, CDR2 YSLEER. CDR3 protein: CASSQDIHQPQHF. In DNA form, the CDR3 reads TGCGCCAGCAGCCAAGATATCCATCAGCCCCAGCATTTT.